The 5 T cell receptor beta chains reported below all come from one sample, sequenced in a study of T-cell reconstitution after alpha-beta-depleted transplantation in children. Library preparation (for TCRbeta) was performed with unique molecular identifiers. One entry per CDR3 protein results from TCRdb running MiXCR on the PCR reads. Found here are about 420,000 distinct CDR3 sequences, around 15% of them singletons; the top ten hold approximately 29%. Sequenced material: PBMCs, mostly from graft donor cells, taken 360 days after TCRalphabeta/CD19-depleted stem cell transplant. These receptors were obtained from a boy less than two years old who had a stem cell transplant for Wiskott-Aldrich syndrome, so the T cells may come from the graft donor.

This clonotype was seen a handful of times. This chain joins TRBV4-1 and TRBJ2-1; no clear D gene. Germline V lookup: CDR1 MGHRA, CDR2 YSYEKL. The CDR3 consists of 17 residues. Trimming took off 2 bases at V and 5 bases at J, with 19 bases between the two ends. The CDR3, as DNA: TGCGCCAGCAGCCAAACCCCACTACCTCAAACGGACAATGAGCAGTTCTTC. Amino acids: CASSQTPLPQTDNEQFF.

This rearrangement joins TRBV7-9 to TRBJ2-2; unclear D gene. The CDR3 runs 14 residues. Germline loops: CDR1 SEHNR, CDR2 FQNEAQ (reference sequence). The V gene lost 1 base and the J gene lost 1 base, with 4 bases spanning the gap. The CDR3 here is CASSLEVNTGELFF. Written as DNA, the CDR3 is TGTGCCAGCAGCTTAGAAGTGAACACCGGGGAGCTGTTTTTT.

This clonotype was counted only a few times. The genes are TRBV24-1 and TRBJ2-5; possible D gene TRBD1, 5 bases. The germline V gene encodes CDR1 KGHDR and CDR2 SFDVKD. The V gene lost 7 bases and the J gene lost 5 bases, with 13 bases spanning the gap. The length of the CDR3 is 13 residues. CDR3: CATSRQPEETQYF. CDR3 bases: TGTGCCACCAGCCGACAGCCGGAGGAGACCCAGTACTTC.

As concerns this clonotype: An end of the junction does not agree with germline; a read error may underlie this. In DNA, the CDR3 is TGTGCCAGCACCTTAGCTGGGGGCAGAATCTACAATGAGCAGTTCTTC. It encodes CASTLAGGRIYNEQFF. The chain couples TRBV7-2 to TRBJ2-1; maybe TRBD1 (6 bases). Looked up from germline, CDR1 is SGHTA and CDR2 is FQGNSA. The CDR3 runs to 16 residues.

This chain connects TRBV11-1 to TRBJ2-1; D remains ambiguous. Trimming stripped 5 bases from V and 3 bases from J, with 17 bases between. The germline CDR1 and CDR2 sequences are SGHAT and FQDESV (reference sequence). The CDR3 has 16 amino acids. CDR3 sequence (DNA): TGTGCCAGCAGCCTTGTTGGGCGGCCGGGCTACAATGAGCAGTTCTTC. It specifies CASSLVGRPGYNEQFF.